A selection of T cell receptor beta chains follows, all from one sample in a study of cytomegalovirus exposure and HLA in healthy donors. Sequenced by immunoSEQ multiplex PCR; TCRdb stores in-frame clones only, minus some. Of under 95,000 clones detected, less than 10% appear once; the ten largest clones hold under 3%. Specimen: PBMCs. Source of these receptors: a middle-aged man in good health and CMV-seronegative. CDR3s include the opening cysteine and the closing phenylalanine or tryptophan. A D gene is named only where the DNA matches it firmly. Some rows have no size entry. The others give once, few or many, or a class for an expanded clone.

size	V	D	J	DNA	CDR3
-	TRBV4-2	-	TRBJ2-3	TGTGCCAGCAGCCAAGAGTTAAATAGGAGGTCCGCAGATACGCAGTATTTT	CASSQELNRRSADTQYF
-	TRBV5-4	-	TRBJ2-2	TGTGCCAGCAGCCCGATGACTAGTCAAGACACCGGGGAGCTGTTTTTT	CASSPMTSQDTGELFF
-	TRBV30	TRBD1	TRBJ2-7	TGTGCCTGGAGGGGGCAGGGGGCACCCTACGAGCAGTACTTC	CAWRGQGAPYEQYF
few	TRBV7-2	TRBD2	TRBJ2-1	TGTGCCAGCAGCTATAGCGGGGGGGGCTACAATGAGCAGTTCTTC	CASSYSGGGYNEQFF
few	TRBV19	-	TRBJ2-1	TGTGCCAGTAGTATAGGGCAGAACAATGAGCAGTTCTTC	CASSIGQNNEQFF
few	TRBV6-1	TRBD2	TRBJ2-1	TGTGCCAGCAGTGAAGCTTCGGGGGGGGGCGATGAGCAGTTCTTC	CASSEASGGGDEQFF
-	TRBV5-4	-	TRBJ2-7	TGTGCCAGCAGCTTGGTCGGTGGAGAGGGCTACGAGCAGTACTTC	CASSLVGGEGYEQYF
few	TRBV5-5	TRBD1	TRBJ1-1	TGTGCCAGCAGCCCATATTTTCTCACAGGGGTGAACACTGAAGCTTTCTTT	CASSPYFLTGVNTEAFF
-	TRBV18	TRBD2	TRBJ2-5	TGTGCCAGCTCACCGACGGCGGGGGTGAAAGAGACCCAGTACTTC	CASSPTAGVKETQYF
few	TRBV7-2	-	TRBJ1-2	TGTGCCAGCAGCCTGGGGCTTGGGGAGGATGGCTACACCTTC	CASSLGLGEDGYTF
few	TRBV18	-	TRBJ2-5	TGTGCCAGCTCACCAGGCGGGGTTCAAGAGACCCAGTACTTC	CASSPGGVQETQYF
few	TRBV19	TRBD1	TRBJ1-1	TGTGCCAGTAGGGAGGACAGGGGAGAAGCTTTCTTT	CASREDRGEAFF
-	TRBV4-1	-	TRBJ1-1	TGCGCCAGCAGCCAAGATCTGGGCAGGGAGGACACTGAAGCTTTCTTT	CASSQDLGREDTEAFF
-	TRBV28	-	TRBJ1-5	TGTGCCAGCAGTTCCCGACAGGTCGGTCAGCCCCAGCATTTT	CASSSRQVGQPQHF